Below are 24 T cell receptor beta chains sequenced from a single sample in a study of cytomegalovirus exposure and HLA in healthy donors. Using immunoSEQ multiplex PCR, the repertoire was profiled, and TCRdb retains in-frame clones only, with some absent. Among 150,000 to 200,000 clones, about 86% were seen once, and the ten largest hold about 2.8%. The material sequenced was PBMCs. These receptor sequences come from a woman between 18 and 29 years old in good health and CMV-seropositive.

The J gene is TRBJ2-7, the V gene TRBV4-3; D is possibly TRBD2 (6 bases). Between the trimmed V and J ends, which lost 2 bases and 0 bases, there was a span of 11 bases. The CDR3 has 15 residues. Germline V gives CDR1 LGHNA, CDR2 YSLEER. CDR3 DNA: TGCGCCAGCAGCCAACTCGCCGGGAGCTCCTACGAGCAGTACTTC. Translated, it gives CASSQLAGSSYEQYF.

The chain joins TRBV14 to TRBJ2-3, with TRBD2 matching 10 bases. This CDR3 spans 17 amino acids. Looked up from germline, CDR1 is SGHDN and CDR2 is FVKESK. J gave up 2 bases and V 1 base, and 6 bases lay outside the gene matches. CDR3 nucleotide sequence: TGTGCCAGCAGCCAAGGGGGACTAGCGAGGGTCACAGATACGCAGTATTTT. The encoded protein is CASSQGGLARVTDTQYF.

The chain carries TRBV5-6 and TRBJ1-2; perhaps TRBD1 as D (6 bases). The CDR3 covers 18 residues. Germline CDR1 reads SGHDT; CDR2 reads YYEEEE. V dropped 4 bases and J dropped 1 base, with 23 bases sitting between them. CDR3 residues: CASSKDREAPYFNYGYTF. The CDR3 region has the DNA TGTGCCAGCAGCAAGGACAGAGAAGCCCCTTACTTTAACTATGGCTACACCTTC.

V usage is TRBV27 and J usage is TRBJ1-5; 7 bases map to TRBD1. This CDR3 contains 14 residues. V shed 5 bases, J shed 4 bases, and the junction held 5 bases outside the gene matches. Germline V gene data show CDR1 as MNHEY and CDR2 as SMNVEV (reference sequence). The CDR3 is CASSHQGGNQPQHF. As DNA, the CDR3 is TGTGCCAGCAGTCACCAGGGGGGTAATCAGCCCCAGCATTTT.

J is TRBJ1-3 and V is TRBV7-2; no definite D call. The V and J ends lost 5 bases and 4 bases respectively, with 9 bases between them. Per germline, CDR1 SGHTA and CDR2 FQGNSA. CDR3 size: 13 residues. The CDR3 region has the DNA TGTGCCAGCAGCGGGAGGTCCGGAAACACCATATATTTT. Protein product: CASSGRSGNTIYF.

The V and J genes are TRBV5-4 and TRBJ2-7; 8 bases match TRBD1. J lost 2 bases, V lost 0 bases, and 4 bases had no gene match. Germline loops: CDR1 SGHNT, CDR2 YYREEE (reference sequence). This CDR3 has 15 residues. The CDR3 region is CASSLAGTGPYEQYF. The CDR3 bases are TGTGCCAGCAGCTTGGCCGGGACAGGACCCTACGAGCAGTACTTC.

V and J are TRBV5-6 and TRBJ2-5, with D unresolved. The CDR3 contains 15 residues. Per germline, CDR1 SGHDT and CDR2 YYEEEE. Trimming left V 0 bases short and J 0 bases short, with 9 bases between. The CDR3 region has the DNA TGTGCCAGCAGCTTGGGAGATATTTACCAAGAGACCCAGTACTTC. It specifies CASSLGDIYQETQYF. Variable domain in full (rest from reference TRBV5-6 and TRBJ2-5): DAGVTQSPTHLIKTRGQQVTLRCSPKSGHDTVSWYQQALGQGPQFIFQYYEEEERQRGNFPDRFSGHQFPNYSSELNVNALLLGDSALYLCASSLGDIYQETQYFGPGTRLLVL.

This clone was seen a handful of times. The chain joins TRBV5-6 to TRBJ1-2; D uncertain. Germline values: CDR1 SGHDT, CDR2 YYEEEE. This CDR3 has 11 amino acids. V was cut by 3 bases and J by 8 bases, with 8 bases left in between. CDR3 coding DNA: TGTGCCAGCAGCTCCGGGGTGGGCTACACCTTC. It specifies CASSSGVGYTF.

The CDR3 sequence is CASRYRRANTEAFF. The CDR3 DNA sequence: TGTGCCAGCAGATATCGCAGGGCGAACACTGAAGCTTTCTTT. V and J are TRBV6-8 and TRBJ1-1; tentative D call: TRBD1 (5 bases). This CDR3 contains 14 residues. Trimming shortened V by 6 bases and J by 1 base, and 12 bases separated the two germline ends. The germline V gene has CDR1 MNHGY and CDR2 SAAAGT.

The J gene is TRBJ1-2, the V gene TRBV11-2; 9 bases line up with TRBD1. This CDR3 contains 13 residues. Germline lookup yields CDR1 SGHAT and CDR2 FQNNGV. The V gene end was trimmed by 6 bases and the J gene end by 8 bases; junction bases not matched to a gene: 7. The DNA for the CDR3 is TGTGCCAGCAGTTTGGGACAGGGACGCGGCTACACCTTC. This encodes CASSLGQGRGYTF.

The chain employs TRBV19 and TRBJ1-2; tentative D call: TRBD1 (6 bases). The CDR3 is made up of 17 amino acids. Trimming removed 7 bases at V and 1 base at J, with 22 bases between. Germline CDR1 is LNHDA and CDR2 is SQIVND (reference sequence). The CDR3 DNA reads TGTGCCAGTACCGATTACGGACAGATGCATGTTAACTATGGCTACACCTTC. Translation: CASTDYGQMHVNYGYTF.

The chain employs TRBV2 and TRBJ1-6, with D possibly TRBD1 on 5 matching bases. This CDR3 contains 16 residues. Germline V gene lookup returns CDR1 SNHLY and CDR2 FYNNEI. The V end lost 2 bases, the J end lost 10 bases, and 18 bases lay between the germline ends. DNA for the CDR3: TGTGCCAGCAGTGAATACGCATCAGGGTTGGGATCACCCCTCCACTTT. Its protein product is CASSEYASGLGSPLHF.

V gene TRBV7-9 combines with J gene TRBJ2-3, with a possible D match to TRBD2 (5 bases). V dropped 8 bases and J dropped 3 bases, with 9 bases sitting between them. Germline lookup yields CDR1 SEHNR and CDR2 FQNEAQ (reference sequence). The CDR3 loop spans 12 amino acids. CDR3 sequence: CASETGTDTQYF. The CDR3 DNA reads TGTGCCAGCGAGACGGGGACAGATACGCAGTATTTT.

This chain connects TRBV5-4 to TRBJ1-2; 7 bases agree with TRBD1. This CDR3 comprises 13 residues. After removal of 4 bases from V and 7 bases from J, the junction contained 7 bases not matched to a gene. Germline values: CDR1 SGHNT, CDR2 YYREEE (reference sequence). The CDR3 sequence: CASSEHRGIGYTF. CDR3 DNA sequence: TGTGCCAGCAGCGAACACAGGGGAATTGGCTACACCTTC.

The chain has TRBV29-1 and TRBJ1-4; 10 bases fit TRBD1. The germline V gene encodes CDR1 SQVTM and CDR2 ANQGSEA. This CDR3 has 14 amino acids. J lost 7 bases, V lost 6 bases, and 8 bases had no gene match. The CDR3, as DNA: TGCAGCGTACGACAGGGGGCAGGTGGTGAAAAACTGTTTTTT. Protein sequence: CSVRQGAGGEKLFF.

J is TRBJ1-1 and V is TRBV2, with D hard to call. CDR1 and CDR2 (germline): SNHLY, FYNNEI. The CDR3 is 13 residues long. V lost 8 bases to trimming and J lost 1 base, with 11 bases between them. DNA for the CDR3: TGTGCCAGCGGTCCCGCGCAGAACACTGAAGCTTTCTTT. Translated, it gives CASGPAQNTEAFF.

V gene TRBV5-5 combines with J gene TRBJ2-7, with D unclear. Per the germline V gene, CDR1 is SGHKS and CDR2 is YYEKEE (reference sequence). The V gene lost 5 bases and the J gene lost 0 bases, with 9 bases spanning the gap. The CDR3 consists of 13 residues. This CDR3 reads CASSSQSSYEQYF. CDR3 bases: TGTGCCAGCAGTTCACAAAGCTCCTACGAGCAGTACTTC.

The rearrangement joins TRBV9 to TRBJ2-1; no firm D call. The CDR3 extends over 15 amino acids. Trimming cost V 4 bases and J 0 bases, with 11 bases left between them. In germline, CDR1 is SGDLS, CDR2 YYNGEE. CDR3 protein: CASSYLMSSYNEQFF. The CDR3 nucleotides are TGTGCCAGCAGCTACCTTATGAGCTCCTACAATGAGCAGTTCTTC.

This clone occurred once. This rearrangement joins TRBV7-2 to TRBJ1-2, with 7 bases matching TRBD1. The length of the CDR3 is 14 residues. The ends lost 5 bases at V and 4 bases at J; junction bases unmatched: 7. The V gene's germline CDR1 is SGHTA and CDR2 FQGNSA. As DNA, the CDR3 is TGTGCCAGCAGCGCAAACACAGGGGCCTATGGCTACACCTTC. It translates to CASSANTGAYGYTF.

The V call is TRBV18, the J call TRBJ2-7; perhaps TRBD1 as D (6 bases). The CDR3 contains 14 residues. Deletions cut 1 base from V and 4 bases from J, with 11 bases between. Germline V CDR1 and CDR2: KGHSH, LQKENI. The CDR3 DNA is TGTGCCAGCTCACCACGGGGGCGAGGGTACGAGCAGTACTTC. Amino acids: CASSPRGRGYEQYF.

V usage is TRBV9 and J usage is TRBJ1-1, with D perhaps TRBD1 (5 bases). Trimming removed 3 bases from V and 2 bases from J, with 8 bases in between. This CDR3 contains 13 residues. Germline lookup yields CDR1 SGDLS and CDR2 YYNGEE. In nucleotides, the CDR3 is TGTGCCAGCAGCGGACAGCCAAACACTGAAGCTTTCTTT. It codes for CASSGQPNTEAFF.

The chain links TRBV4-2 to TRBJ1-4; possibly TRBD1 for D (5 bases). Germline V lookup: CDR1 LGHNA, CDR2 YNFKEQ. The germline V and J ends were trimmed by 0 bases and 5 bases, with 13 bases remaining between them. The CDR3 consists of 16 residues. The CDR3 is CASSQDGRGFNEKLFF. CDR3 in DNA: TGTGCCAGCAGCCAAGATGGGCGGGGGTTCAATGAAAAACTGTTTTTT.

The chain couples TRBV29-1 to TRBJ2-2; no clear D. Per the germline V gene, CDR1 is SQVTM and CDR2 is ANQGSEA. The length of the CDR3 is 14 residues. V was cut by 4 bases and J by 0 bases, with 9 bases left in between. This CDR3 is CSVVWAPNTGELFF. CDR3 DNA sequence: TGCAGCGTTGTTTGGGCTCCGAACACCGGGGAGCTGTTTTTT.

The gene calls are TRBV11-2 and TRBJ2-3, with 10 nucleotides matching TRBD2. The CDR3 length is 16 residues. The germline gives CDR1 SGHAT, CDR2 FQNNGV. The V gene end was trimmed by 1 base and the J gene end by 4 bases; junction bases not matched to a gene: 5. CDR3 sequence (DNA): TGTGCCAGCAGCTTAGCTAGCGGGGGTTTTTCAGATACGCAGTATTTT. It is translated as CASSLASGGFSDTQYF.